This entry lists 6 T cell receptor beta chains sequenced from one sample in a study of cytomegalovirus exposure and HLA in healthy donors. Use of 60 Vbeta and 13 Jbeta primers characterized the PCR. The table came from immunoSEQ multiplex PCR; TCRdb's copy has only in-frame clones and leaves some out. The profile shows under 150,000 clones, 80% of them singletons. The sample was PBMCs. The source is a man aged 30 to 39 in good health and CMV-seronegative.

The chain joins TRBV2 to TRBJ2-2; 9 positions match TRBD2. From germline, CDR1 is SNHLY and CDR2 FYNNEI. The CDR3 is made up of 13 amino acids. The V gene end was trimmed by 11 bases and the J gene end by 6 bases; junction bases not matched to a gene: 7. The chain's CDR3 is CASGTSIPGELFF. CDR3 DNA: TGTGCCTCGGGGACTAGCATCCCCGGGGAGCTGTTTTTT.

Only a few counts were recorded for this clone. J is TRBJ2-5 and V is TRBV4-1; D possibly corresponds to TRBD2 (6 bases). Germline values: CDR1 MGHRA, CDR2 YSYEKL. V lost 2 bases and J lost 5, with 21 bases in between. The CDR3 runs to 17 residues. CDR3 DNA sequence: TGCGCCAGCAGCCAACCGAGACTTCACAGGAGGGCGGAGACCCAGTACTTC. It yields the protein CASSQPRLHRRAETQYF.

The V and J genes are TRBV4-2 and TRBJ1-2, with D possibly matching TRBD1 (5 bases). CDR1 is LGHNA and CDR2 is YNFKEQ in the germline V gene. The CDR3 contains 14 residues. The V end lost 4 bases, the J end lost 4 bases, and 13 bases lay between the germline ends. Here the CDR3 DNA reads TGTGCCAGCAGCCGCCGGAGGGGAGGCTATGGCTACACCTTC. This gives the protein CASSRRRGGYGYTF.

The chain carries TRBV7-9 and TRBJ1-2, with a tentative D call TRBD1 (5 bases). The CDR3 sequence is 14 residues long. Germline loops: CDR1 SEHNR, CDR2 FQNEAQ (reference sequence). V shed 2 bases and J shed 4 bases, with 11 bases lying between them. The chain's CDR3 is CASSLQGISYGYTF. The CDR3 nucleotides read TGTGCCAGCAGCTTACAGGGAATCAGCTATGGCTACACCTTC.

V and J are TRBV5-6 and TRBJ2-7, with TRBD1 identical over 7 bases. The CDR3 is 15 amino acids. V was pared by 0 bases and J by 4 bases, with 7 bases of the junction left unmatched. Germline V gives CDR1 SGHDT, CDR2 YYEEEE. The CDR3 reads CASSLDPGGVYEQYF. CDR3 DNA: TGTGCCAGCAGCTTGGACCCAGGGGGTGTATACGAGCAGTACTTC. The complete variable domain, with remaining parts taken from reference TRBV5-6 and TRBJ2-7, reads DAGVTQSPTHLIKTRGQQVTLRCSPKSGHDTVSWYQQALGQGPQFIFQYYEEEERQRGNFPDRFSGHQFPNYSSELNVNALLLGDSALYLCASSLDPGGVYEQYFGPGTRLTVT.

The chain uses TRBV2 and TRBJ1-5; a weak D match, TRBD1 (6 bases). The germline V and J ends were trimmed by 1 base and 5 bases, with 9 bases remaining between them. The CDR3 has 14 residues. Germline assignment: CDR1 SNHLY and CDR2 FYNNEI. In nucleotides, the CDR3 is TGTGCCAGCAGTGAAGACAGGGTGGATCAGCCCCAGCATTTT. Amino acids: CASSEDRVDQPQHF.